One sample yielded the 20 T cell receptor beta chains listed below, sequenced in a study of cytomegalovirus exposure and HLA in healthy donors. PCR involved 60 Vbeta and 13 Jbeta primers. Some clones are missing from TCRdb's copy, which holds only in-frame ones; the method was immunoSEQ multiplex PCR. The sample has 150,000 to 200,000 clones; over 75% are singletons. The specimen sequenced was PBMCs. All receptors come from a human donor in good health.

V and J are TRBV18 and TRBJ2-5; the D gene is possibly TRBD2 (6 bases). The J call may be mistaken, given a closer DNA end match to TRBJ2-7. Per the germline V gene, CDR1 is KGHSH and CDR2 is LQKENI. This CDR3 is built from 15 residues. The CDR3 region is CASSPYRDSAYEQYF. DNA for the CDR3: TGTGCCAGCTCACCATACCGGGACTCGGCCTACGAGCAGTACTTC.

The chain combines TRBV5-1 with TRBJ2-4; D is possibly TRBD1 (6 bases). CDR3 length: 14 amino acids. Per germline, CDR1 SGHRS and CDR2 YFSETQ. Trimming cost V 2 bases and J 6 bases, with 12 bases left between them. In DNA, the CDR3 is TGCGCCAGCAGCTTAATTATAGGGGGAAACATTCAGTACTTC. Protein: CASSLIIGGNIQYF. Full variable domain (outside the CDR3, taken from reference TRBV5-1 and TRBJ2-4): KAGVTQTPRYLIKTRGQQVTLSCSPISGHRSVSWYQQTPGQGLQFLFEYFSETQRNKGNFPGRFSGRQFSNSRSEMNVSTLELGDSALYLCASSLIIGGNIQYFGAGTRLSVL.

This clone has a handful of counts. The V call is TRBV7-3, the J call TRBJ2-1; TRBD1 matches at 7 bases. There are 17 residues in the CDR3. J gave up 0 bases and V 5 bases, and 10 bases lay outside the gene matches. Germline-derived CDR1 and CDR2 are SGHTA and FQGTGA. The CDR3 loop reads CASSPIRQGSSYNEQFF. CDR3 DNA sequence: TGTGCCAGCAGCCCTATCCGACAGGGATCCTCCTACAATGAGCAGTTCTTC.

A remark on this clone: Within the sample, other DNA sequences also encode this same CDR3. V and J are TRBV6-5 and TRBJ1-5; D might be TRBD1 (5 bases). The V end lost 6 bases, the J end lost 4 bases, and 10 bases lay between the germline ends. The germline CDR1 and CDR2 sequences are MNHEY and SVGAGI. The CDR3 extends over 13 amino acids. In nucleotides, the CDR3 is TGTGCCAGCAGCCGTGGGGGGAATCAGCCCCAGCATTTT. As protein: CASSRGGNQPQHF.

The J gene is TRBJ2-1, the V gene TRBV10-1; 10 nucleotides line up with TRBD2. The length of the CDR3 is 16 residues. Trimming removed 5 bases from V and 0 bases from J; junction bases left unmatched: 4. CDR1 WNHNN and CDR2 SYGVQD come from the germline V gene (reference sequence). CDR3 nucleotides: TGCGCCAGCAGTAATCCTAGCGGGGGCTCCTACAATGAGCAGTTCTTC. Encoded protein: CASSNPSGGSYNEQFF.

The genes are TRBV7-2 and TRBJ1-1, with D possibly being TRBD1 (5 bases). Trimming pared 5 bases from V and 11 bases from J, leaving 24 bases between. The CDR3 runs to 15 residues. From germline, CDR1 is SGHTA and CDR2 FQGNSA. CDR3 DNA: TGTGCCAGCAGCCGAAATGCCGGGGGGGGTCGAACCGCTTTCTTT. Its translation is CASSRNAGGGRTAFF. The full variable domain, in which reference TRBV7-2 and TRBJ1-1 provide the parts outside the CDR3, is GAGVSQSPSNKVTEKGKDVELRCDPISGHTALYWYRQSLGQGLEFLIYFQGNSAPDKSGLPSDRFSAERTGGSVSTLTIQRTQQEDSAVYLCASSRNAGGGRTAFFGQGTRLTVV.

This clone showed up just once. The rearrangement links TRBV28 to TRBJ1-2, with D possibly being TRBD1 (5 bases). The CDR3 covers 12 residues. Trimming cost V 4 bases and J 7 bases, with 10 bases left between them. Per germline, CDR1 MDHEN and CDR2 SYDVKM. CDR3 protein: CASSSIRGGYTF. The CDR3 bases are TGTGCCAGCAGTTCGATAAGGGGTGGCTACACCTTC.

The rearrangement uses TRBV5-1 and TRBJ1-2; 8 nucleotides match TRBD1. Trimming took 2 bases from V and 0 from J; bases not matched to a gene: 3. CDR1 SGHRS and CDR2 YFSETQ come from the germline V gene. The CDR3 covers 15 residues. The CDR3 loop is CASSLQGGTNYGYTF. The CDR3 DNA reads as TGCGCCAGCAGCTTACAGGGGGGGACTAACTATGGCTACACCTTC.

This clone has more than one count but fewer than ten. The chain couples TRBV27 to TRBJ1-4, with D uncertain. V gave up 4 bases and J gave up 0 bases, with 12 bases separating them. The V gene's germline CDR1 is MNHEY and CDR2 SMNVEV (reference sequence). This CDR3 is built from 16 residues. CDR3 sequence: CASSSRMVATNEKLFF. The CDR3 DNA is TGTGCCAGCAGTTCCCGCATGGTAGCAACTAATGAAAAACTGTTTTTT.

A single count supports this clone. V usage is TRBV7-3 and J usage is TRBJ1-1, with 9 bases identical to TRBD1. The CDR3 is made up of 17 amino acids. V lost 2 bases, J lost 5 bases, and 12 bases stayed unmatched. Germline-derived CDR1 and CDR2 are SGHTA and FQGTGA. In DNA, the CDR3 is TGTGCCAGCAGCTTATCAGGAACAGGGGGCCAGGGGACTGAAGCTTTCTTT. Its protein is CASSLSGTGGQGTEAFF.

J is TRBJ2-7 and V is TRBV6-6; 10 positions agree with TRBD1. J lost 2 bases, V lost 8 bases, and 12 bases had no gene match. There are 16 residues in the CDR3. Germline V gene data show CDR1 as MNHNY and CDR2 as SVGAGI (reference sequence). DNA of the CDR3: TGTGCCAGCTTGACAGGGGGCTTTCGGGGGACCTACGAGCAGTACTTC. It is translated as CASLTGGFRGTYEQYF.

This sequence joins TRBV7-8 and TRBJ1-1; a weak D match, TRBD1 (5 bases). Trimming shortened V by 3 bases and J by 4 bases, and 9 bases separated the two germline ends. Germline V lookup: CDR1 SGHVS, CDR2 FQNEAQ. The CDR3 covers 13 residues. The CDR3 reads CASSLGGSTEAFF. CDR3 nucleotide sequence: TGTGCCAGCAGCTTGGGGGGATCCACTGAAGCTTTCTTT.

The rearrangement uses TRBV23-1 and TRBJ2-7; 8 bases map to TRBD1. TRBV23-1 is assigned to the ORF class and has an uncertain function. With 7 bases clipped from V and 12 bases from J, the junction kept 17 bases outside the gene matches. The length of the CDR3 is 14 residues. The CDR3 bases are TGCGCCAGCACCCGAGGGACAGGTCCAAAGGGGGGGTACTTC. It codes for CASTRGTGPKGGYF.

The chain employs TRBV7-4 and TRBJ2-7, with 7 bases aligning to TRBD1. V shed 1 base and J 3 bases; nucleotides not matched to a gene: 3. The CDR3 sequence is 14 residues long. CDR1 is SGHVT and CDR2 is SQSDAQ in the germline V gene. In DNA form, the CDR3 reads TGTGCCAGCAGCTTAGGGACAGGCTACTACGAGCAGTACTTC. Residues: CASSLGTGYYEQYF.

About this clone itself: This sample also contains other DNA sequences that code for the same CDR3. In nucleotides, the CDR3 is TGCGCCAGCAGCCAAACAGGGACTGAAGCTTTCTTT. It specifies CASSQTGTEAFF. The chain is built from TRBV4-3 and TRBJ1-1; a possible D gene is TRBD1 (6 bases). This CDR3 spans 12 amino acids. The V gene's germline CDR1 is LGHNA and CDR2 YSLEER. V lost 2 bases to trimming and J lost 5 bases, with 6 bases between them.

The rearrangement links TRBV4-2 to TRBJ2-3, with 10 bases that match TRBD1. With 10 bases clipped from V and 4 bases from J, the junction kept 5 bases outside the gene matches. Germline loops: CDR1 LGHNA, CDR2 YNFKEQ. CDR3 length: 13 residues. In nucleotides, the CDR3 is TGTGCCACTGGGACAGGGGCTCCAGATACGCAGTATTTT. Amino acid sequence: CATGTGAPDTQYF.

CDR3: CASSLDWTSGDTGELFF. The CDR3 DNA follows: TGTGCCAGCAGCTTAGATTGGACTAGCGGGGACACCGGGGAGCTGTTTTTT. The gene calls are TRBV11-3 and TRBJ2-2; the match to TRBD2 covers 12 bases. Trimming cost V 0 bases and J 3 bases; bases outside gene matches: 2. The CDR3 is 17 residues long. Germline V CDR1 and CDR2: SGHNT, YENEEA.

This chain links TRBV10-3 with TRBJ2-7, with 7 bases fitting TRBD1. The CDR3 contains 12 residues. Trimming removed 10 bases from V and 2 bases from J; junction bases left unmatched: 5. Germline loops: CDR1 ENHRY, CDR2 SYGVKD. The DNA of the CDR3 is TGTGCCACGGGACAGAGTACCTACGAGCAGTACTTC. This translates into CATGQSTYEQYF.

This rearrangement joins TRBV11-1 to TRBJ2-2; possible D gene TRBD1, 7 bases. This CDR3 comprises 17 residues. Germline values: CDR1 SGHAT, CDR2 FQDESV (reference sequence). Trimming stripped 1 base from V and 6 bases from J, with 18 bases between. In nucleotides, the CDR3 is TGTGCCAGCAGCTTAGACAGAGGAGGGGGCCCCCCCGGGGAGCTGTTTTTT. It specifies CASSLDRGGGPPGELFF. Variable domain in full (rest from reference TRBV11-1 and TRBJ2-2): EAEVAQSPRYKITEKSQAVAFWCDPISGHATLYWYRQILGQGPELLVQFQDESVVDDSQLPKDRFSAERLKGVDSTLKIQPAELGDSAMYLCASSLDRGGGPPGELFFGEGSRLTVL.

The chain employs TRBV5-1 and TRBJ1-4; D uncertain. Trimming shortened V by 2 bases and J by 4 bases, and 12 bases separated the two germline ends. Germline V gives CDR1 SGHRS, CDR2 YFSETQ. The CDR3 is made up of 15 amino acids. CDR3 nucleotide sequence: TGCGCCAGCAGCTTAGAGGGCAGGCTTAATGAAAAACTGTTTTTT. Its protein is CASSLEGRLNEKLFF.